The 5 T cell receptor beta chains given below trace back to one sample, sequenced in a study of human thymus T cells. Here immunoSEQ multiplex PCR was the method, and the copy in TCRdb shows in-frame clones only, minus some. The table shows some 130,000 clones, with around 96% occurring only once. Corrective cardiac operations yielded the resected thymus tissue. The sequencing input was thymus tissue. These receptors came from a boy in the first two years of life with a congenital heart defect but otherwise immunologically healthy.

The chain links TRBV6-5 to TRBJ2-5; no clear D gene. In germline, CDR1 is MNHEY, CDR2 SVGAGI. The CDR3 covers 11 residues. V shed 6 bases and J shed 5 bases, with 7 bases lying between them. Here the CDR3 DNA reads TGTGCCAGCAGCCGGTACGAGACCCAGTACTTC. The encoded protein is CASSRYETQYF.

The chain joins TRBV6-5 to TRBJ2-1; 9 bases are shared with TRBD2. The CDR3 sequence is 13 residues long. The germline CDR1 and CDR2 sequences are MNHEY and SVGAGI. J gave up 13 bases and V 0 bases, and 4 bases lay outside the gene matches. The DNA of the CDR3 is TGTGCCAGCAGTTACTCAAATAGCGGGGGTCAGTTCTTC. It specifies CASSYSNSGGQFF.

V is TRBV5-1 and J is TRBJ1-4; a possible D gene is TRBD1 (6 bases). This CDR3 is built from 16 residues. Trimming left V 0 bases short and J 5 bases short, with 14 bases between. From germline, CDR1 is SGHRS and CDR2 YFSETQ. CDR3 region: CASSLGAGTQNEKLFF. For the CDR3, the DNA is TGCGCCAGCAGCTTGGGGGCCGGGACACAGAATGAAAAACTGTTTTTT.

The CDR3 protein is CASSVFRTSEENANTGELFF. CDR3 bases: TGTGCCAGCAGCGTATTTCGGACTAGCGAGGAAAACGCGAACACCGGGGAGCTGTTTTTT. The chain joins TRBV9 to TRBJ2-2; 9 nucleotides line up with TRBD2. The V and J ends lost 1 base and 0 bases, in that order; junction bases with no gene match: 13. Germline V CDR1 and CDR2: SGDLS, YYNGEE. CDR3 length equals 20 residues.

This sequence joins TRBV10-3 and TRBJ2-5; D perhaps matches TRBD1 (5 bases). The germline V gene encodes CDR1 ENHRY and CDR2 SYGVKD. With 4 bases removed from V and 7 bases from J, the gap between germline ends came to 25 bases. The CDR3 covers 17 residues. The CDR3 DNA reads as TGTGCCATCAGTGTCCTCATAGGACACCAAGATCCGGCGACCCAGTACTTC. It encodes CAISVLIGHQDPATQYF.